The T cell receptor (beta chain) under discussion was sequenced for a study of cytomegalovirus exposure and HLA in healthy donors. Study conclusions and caveats: The study found most TCR sequences rare, yet found some public TCRs in many donors.

Of note for this clone: Its antigen is not identified.

CDR3 length equals 11 residues. V shed 9 bases and J 8 bases; nucleotides not matched to a gene: 4. Germline lookup yields CDR1 WSHSY and CDR2 SAAADI. PCR amplification relied on 60 Vbeta primers (plus 13 Jbeta primers). TCRdb keeps only in-frame clones here, not all; method: immunoSEQ multiplex PCR. The sample carries 150,000 to 250,000 clones, 75% to 85% recorded once. Sequenced material: PBMCs. This TCR came from a woman aged 45-59 years in good health and CMV-seropositive. J is TRBJ1-1 and V is TRBV10-2; 9 bases fit TRBD1. In DNA form, the CDR3 reads TGCGCCAGTGCCGGGACAGGGGAAGCTTTCTTT. It specifies CASAGTGEAFF.